The rows below give T cell receptor beta chains drawn from one sample of a study of OX40 agonist ivuxolimab in advanced cancers. Data came from immunoSEQ multiplex PCR; TCRdb stores just in-frame clones and leaves some out. The repertoire consists of more than 50,000 clones, with about 88% occurring once and the leading ten covering about 13%. The sample in question was CD4+ or CD8+ T cells sorted from blood, obtained in a trial of the OX40 agonist ivuxolimab. The source is an adult with an advanced solid tumor such as melanoma, head and neck, liver or kidney cancer. Each CDR3 is given with its conserved first and last residue. The order of the fields is V gene, clone size, D gene, J gene, CDR3 protein, CDR3 DNA. A D gene is named only where the DNA matches it firmly. Not all rows give a size; the values are once, few, many and, for expanded clones, a class.

TRBV5-6,NA,TRBD2,TRBJ2-1,CASSLTSGRAWDEQFF,TGTGCCAGCAGCTTGACTAGCGGGAGGGCCTGGGATGAGCAGTTCTTC
TRBV5-1,NA,NA,TRBJ1-4,CASSLEAGRATNEKLFF,TGCGCCAGCAGCTTGGAGGCAGGGCGTGCAACTAATGAAAAACTGTTTTTT
TRBV5-1,NA,TRBD1,TRBJ1-4,CASRGLGTGNEKLFF,TGCGCCAGCAGGGGTCTGGGGACAGGAAATGAAAAACTGTTTTTT
TRBV11-2,NA,NA,TRBJ1-1,CASSRPRMNTEAFF,TGTGCCAGCAGCAGGCCCCGGATGAACACTGAAGCTTTCTTT
TRBV2,NA,TRBD2,TRBJ2-3,CASSDRAGGPDTQYF,TGTGCCAGCAGTGACAGGGCGGGAGGGCCAGATACGCAGTATTTT
TRBV29-1,NA,NA,TRBJ1-3,CSVANSGNTIYF,TGCAGCGTTGCCAACTCTGGAAACACCATATATTTT
TRBV7-2,once,TRBD1,TRBJ2-7,CASSRYQGVRGYEQYF,TGTGCCAGCAGCCGCTATCAGGGGGTAAGGGGTTACGAGCAGTACTTC
TRBV11-2,NA,NA,TRBJ2-7,CASSLDTTGLGQYF,TGTGCCAGCAGCTTAGATACTACAGGATTAGGGCAGTACTTC
TRBV7-9,NA,TRBD1,TRBJ2-7,CASSTQAGQGNPYEQYF,TGTGCCAGCAGCACGCAGGCAGGACAGGGGAACCCCTACGAGCAGTACTTC
TRBV25-1,NA,NA,TRBJ2-1,CATQRGNNEQFF,TGTGCCACCCAGAGGGGTAACAATGAGCAGTTCTTC
TRBV4-1,NA,TRBD1,TRBJ1-6,CASSPDRDYNSPLHF,TGCGCCAGCAGCCCGGACAGGGACTATAATTCACCCCTCCACTTT
TRBV5-4,few,NA,TRBJ1-2,CASSFSNYGYTF,TGTGCCAGCAGCTTTAGTAACTATGGCTACACCTTC
TRBV5-5,NA,TRBD2,TRBJ2-1,CASSYRASGSPRDNEQFF,TGTGCCAGCAGCTATCGGGCTAGCGGGAGCCCAAGAGACAATGAGCAGTTCTTC
TRBV18,NA,TRBD1,TRBJ2-7,CASSPDREASYEQYF,TGTGCCAGCTCACCCGACAGGGAAGCGAGCTACGAGCAGTACTTC
TRBV5-1,NA,NA,TRBJ2-1,CASSLGYLGTSEGDEQFF,TGCGCCAGCAGCTTGGGCTACTTAGGGACCTCGGAGGGGGATGAGCAGTTCTTC
TRBV6-5,few,NA,TRBJ1-5,CASTNLWQGNQPQHF,TGTGCCAGCACCAACCTTTGGCAGGGCAATCAGCCCCAGCATTTT
TRBV19,NA,NA,TRBJ2-1,CASSNGLGVSNNEQFF,TGTGCCAGTAGTAATGGGTTAGGGGTTTCCAACAATGAGCAGTTCTTC
TRBV7-7,NA,NA,TRBJ2-5,CASSLGPGMGTQYF,TGTGCCAGCAGCTTAGGGCCGGGAATGGGGACCCAGTACTTC
TRBV5-1,NA,NA,TRBJ2-7,CANYEQYF,TGCGCCAACTACGAGCAGTACTTC
TRBV11-2,NA,NA,TRBJ2-2,CASSRATVTNTGELFF,TGTGCCAGCAGCCGAGCGACAGTAACGAACACCGGGGAGCTGTTTTTT
TRBV18,NA,TRBD2,TRBJ2-1,CASSPHGLAGGSSVGEQFF,TGTGCCAGCTCACCACACGGACTAGCGGGAGGGAGTTCGGTCGGTGAGCAGTTCTTC
TRBV2,few,NA,TRBJ1-5,CASSRGGFDQPQHF,TGTGCCAGCAGCCGAGGGGGGTTCGATCAGCCCCAGCATTTT
TRBV28,NA,TRBD1,TRBJ1-2,CASSFRQGRGYTF,TGTGCCAGCAGTTTTCGACAGGGAAGAGGCTACACCTTC
TRBV19,NA,NA,TRBJ2-4,CASSGGAKNIQYF,TGTGCCAGTTCCGGGGGAGCCAAAAACATTCAGTACTTC
TRBV6-5,once,NA,TRBJ1-2,CASTFDRANYGYTF,TGTGCCAGTACCTTTGACAGAGCTAACTATGGCTACACCTTC
TRBV19,NA,NA,TRBJ2-6,CASHRQAALNSGANVLTF,TGTGCCAGTCACCGGCAAGCCGCCTTAAACTCTGGGGCCAACGTCCTGACTTTC
TRBV14,NA,NA,TRBJ1-1,CASSPRPSAEAFF,TGTGCCAGCAGCCCAAGACCGTCGGCTGAAGCTTTCTTT
TRBV18,NA,NA,TRBJ2-1,CASSPPLPGTYNEQFF,TGTGCCAGCTCACCACCCCTTCCGGGTACCTACAATGAGCAGTTCTTC
TRBV6-5,NA,TRBD1,TRBJ1-1,CASRETGGEVTEAFF,TGTGCCAGCAGGGAAACAGGGGGCGAAGTCACTGAAGCTTTCTTT
TRBV28,NA,TRBD2,TRBJ2-7,CASSLSGTSGSWYEQYF,TGTGCCAGCAGTTTATCCGGGACTAGCGGGAGCTGGTACGAGCAGTACTTC
TRBV6-1,NA,NA,TRBJ2-5,CASRGQAGETQYF,TGTGCCAGCCGGGGGCAGGCAGGAGAGACCCAGTACTTC
TRBV2,NA,TRBD2,TRBJ2-6,CASSEFKASGRTAGANVLTF,TGTGCCAGCAGTGAATTTAAAGCTAGCGGGAGGACCGCTGGGGCCAACGTCCTGACTTTC
TRBV19,NA,TRBD1,TRBJ1-1,CASSIQGAGTEAFF,TGTGCCAGTAGTATACAGGGGGCTGGCACTGAAGCTTTCTTT
TRBV5-1,medium-sized,TRBD1,TRBJ1-2,CASSDGQGLGGYTF,TGCGCCAGCAGCGATGGACAGGGCCTGGGTGGCTACACCTTC
TRBV5-4,NA,NA,TRBJ1-2,CASSFDAGGYTF,TGTGCCAGCAGCTTTGACGCGGGAGGCTACACCTTC
TRBV6-1,NA,NA,TRBJ1-1,CASSVHSKADTEAFF,TGTGCCAGCAGTGTGCATTCTAAGGCGGACACTGAAGCTTTCTTT
TRBV6-4,NA,NA,TRBJ2-5,CASSPPDFRETQYF,TGTGCCAGCAGCCCGCCGGACTTCCGAGAGACCCAGTACTTC
TRBV7-2,NA,NA,TRBJ2-5,CASRRPAQETQYF,TGTGCCAGCAGACGCCCGGCTCAAGAGACCCAGTACTTC
TRBV6-6,NA,NA,TRBJ2-6,CASGGTNVLTF,TGTGCCAGCGGGGGGACCAACGTCCTGACTTTC
TRBV29-1,NA,TRBD1,TRBJ1-1,CSVDGPTGVWTEAFF,TGCAGCGTTGATGGCCCAACAGGGGTATGGACTGAAGCTTTCTTT
TRBV15,NA,NA,TRBJ2-3,CATSRDGGGAITDTQYF,TGTGCCACCAGCAGAGATGGAGGGGGGGCTATCACAGATACGCAGTATTTT
TRBV5-1,NA,NA,TRBJ2-7,CASSVRDGYEQYF,TGCGCCAGCAGCGTCCGGGACGGCTACGAGCAGTACTTC
TRBV5-6,once,NA,TRBJ1-1,CASSFRGRQAFF,TGTGCCAGCAGCTTTCGGGGGCGACAAGCTTTCTTT
TRBV7-8,NA,NA,TRBJ2-5,CASSLGRQETQYF,TGTGCCAGCAGCTTAGGGCGGCAAGAGACCCAGTACTTC
TRBV5-4,NA,NA,TRBJ1-1,CASSIKQGLNTEAFF,TGTGCCAGCAGCATAAAACAGGGTTTGAACACTGAAGCTTTCTTT
TRBV18,NA,TRBD2,TRBJ2-7,CASSRISGTYEQYF,TGTGCCAGCTCCCGAATCAGCGGGACCTACGAGCAGTACTTC
TRBV6-5,NA,TRBD1,TRBJ2-3,CASNRQGPTDTQYF,TGTGCCAGCAACAGACAGGGCCCTACAGATACGCAGTATTTT
TRBV18,NA,TRBD1,TRBJ1-1,CASSPGTGGSFGTEAFF,TGTGCCAGCTCACCCGGGACAGGGGGAAGCTTTGGCACTGAAGCTTTCTTT
TRBV5-4,NA,NA,TRBJ2-5,CASSPSQGGGETQYF,TGTGCCAGCAGCCCCTCGCAGGGGGGTGGGGAGACCCAGTACTTC
TRBV29-1,NA,TRBD2,TRBJ2-7,CSVTGLASSYEQYF,TGCAGCGTCACGGGACTAGCGAGCTCCTACGAGCAGTACTTC
TRBV30,NA,NA,TRBJ1-3,CAWSLPLLNTIYF,TGTGCCTGGAGTCTCCCCCTATTAAACACCATATATTTT